The 26 T cell receptor beta chains listed next were all sequenced from one sample in a study of T cell repertoires in cytomegalovirus infection. TCRdb called the reads again in MiXCR, with one record for every CDR3 protein. The sample lists some 200,000 distinct CDR3 sequences; roughly a fifth were seen once. Material for sequencing was PBMCs. The receptors here all came from a human donor in good health (CMV status not recorded). Some clones in this sample may be carry-over from other donors' samples.

This chain links TRBV2 with TRBJ2-7; TRBD1 might be the D (6 bases). Germline values: CDR1 SNHLY, CDR2 FYNNEI. Trimming stripped 6 bases from V and 1 base from J, with 13 bases between. The CDR3 contains 14 residues. The CDR3 protein is CASRKDSQSYEQYF. The DNA for the CDR3 is TGTGCCAGCAGAAAGGACAGCCAATCCTACGAGCAGTACTTC. The full variable domain, completed using reference TRBV2 and TRBJ2-7, is EPEVTQTPSHQVTQMGQEVILRCVPISNHLYFYWYRQILGQKVEFLVSFYNNEISEKSEIFDDQFSVERPDGSNFTLKIRSTKLEDSAMYFCASRKDSQSYEQYFGPGTRLTVT.

V gene TRBV14 combines with J gene TRBJ2-5, with D perhaps TRBD1 or TRBD2 (5 bases each). With 5 bases removed from V and 1 base from J, the gap between germline ends came to 14 bases. The CDR3 has 15 residues. Germline V gene sequence: CDR1 SGHDN, CDR2 FVKESK. CDR3 bases: TGTGCCAGCAGCTGGCTCCCGGGACGCCAAGAGACCCAGTACTTC. It is translated as CASSWLPGRQETQYF.

This clonotype was seen at least ten times. The rearrangement uses TRBV6-5 and TRBJ1-5, with a weak D call TRBD1 (5 bases). V was shortened by 6 bases and J by 0 bases, with 18 bases between the two germline ends. The CDR3 spans 17 residues. From germline, CDR1 is MNHEY and CDR2 SVGAGI. CDR3 sequence (DNA): TGTGCCAGCAGCCCAAATCGGGACTTTTATAGCAATCAGCCCCAGCATTTT. Translated, it gives CASSPNRDFYSNQPQHF.

This clonotype was counted a few times. This sequence joins TRBV5-1 and TRBJ1-1, with 8 bases that match TRBD1. Germline CDR1 SGHRS, CDR2 YFSETQ. CDR3 length equals 16 residues. Unmatched junction bases numbered 12, after V lost 4 bases and J lost 4 bases. The CDR3 nucleotides read TGCGCCAGCAGCGTTCGTCAGGGGGCGCGGGGCACTGAAGCTTTCTTT. Encoded protein: CASSVRQGARGTEAFF.

This clonotype has ten or more counts. CDR3 nucleotide sequence: TGTGCCAGCAGCTTAGCGGAGAGCCTTGGGCAGTACTTC. Encoded protein: CASSLAESLGQYF. This rearrangement joins TRBV7-8 to TRBJ2-7; D remains ambiguous. V dropped 0 bases and J dropped 9 bases, with 12 bases sitting between them. CDR1 and CDR2 (germline): SGHVS, FQNEAQ. The CDR3 is 13 residues long.

This clonotype occurred once. Written as DNA, the CDR3 is TGTGCCAGCAGTCGGACAGGGTTACTCTACGAGCAGTACTTC. Its protein is CASSRTGLLYEQYF. The chain joins TRBV27 to TRBJ2-7; 8 positions match TRBD1. This CDR3 is 14 amino acids long. CDR1 MNHEY and CDR2 SMNVEV come from the germline V gene (reference sequence). Unmatched junction bases numbered 6, after V lost 5 bases and J lost 3 bases.

This clonotype has only a few counts. The J gene is TRBJ2-3, the V gene TRBV12-3 or TRBV12-4, with 8 positions matching TRBD1. The CDR3 contains 14 residues. After removal of 5 bases from V and 6 bases from J, the junction contained 7 bases not matched to a gene. DNA of the CDR3: TGTGCCAGCAGTCCCGGACAGGGCTGGGATACGCAGTATTTT. This translates into CASSPGQGWDTQYF.

This clonotype was detected a few times. A much larger clone is a single base away; this may be a read error. The V and J genes are TRBV11-3 and TRBJ2-3; D remains unclear. CDR1 SGHNT and CDR2 YENEEA come from the germline V gene. The CDR3 totals 14 residues. Trimming stripped 5 bases from V and 1 base from J, with 10 bases between. The CDR3 coding sequence is TGTGCCAGCAGCCCCCATGGGGGCACAGATACGCAGTATTTT. Its protein is CASSPHGGTDTQYF.

This rearrangement joins TRBV7-4 to TRBJ2-2, with 8 positions matching TRBD1. Germline trimming cut 5 bases from V and 5 bases from J; bases unmatched to any gene: 7. The CDR3 has 15 amino acids. Germline CDR1 SGHVT, CDR2 SQSDAQ. CDR3: CASSAGQATTGELFF. CDR3 DNA sequence: TGTGCCAGCAGCGCGGGACAGGCTACAACCGGGGAGCTGTTTTTT.

The rearrangement uses TRBV6-2 or TRBV6-3 and TRBJ2-5; 7 bases are shared with TRBD2. Germline V gene sequence: CDR1 MNHEY, CDR2 SVGEGT. CDR3 length equals 13 residues. J was trimmed by 0 bases and V by 6 bases; bases with no gene match: 1. CDR3 protein: CASRGTNQETQYF. DNA for the CDR3: TGTGCCAGCAGGGGGACTAACCAAGAGACCCAGTACTTC.

This clonotype was observed a handful of times. The V and J genes are TRBV13 and TRBJ1-3, with D uncertain. V gave up 4 bases and J gave up 4 bases, with 17 bases separating them. The germline V gene encodes CDR1 PRHDT and CDR2 FYEKMQ (reference sequence). This CDR3 is built from 16 residues. CDR3 sequence reads: CASSSTLSTGGNTIYF. Here the CDR3 DNA reads TGTGCCAGCAGCTCTACGCTATCGACCGGCGGAAACACCATATATTTT.

This sequence joins TRBV28 and TRBJ1-5; perhaps TRBD1 as D (5 bases). Trimming cost V 3 bases and J 5 bases, with 14 bases left between them. The CDR3 has 15 amino acids. Per germline, CDR1 MDHEN and CDR2 SYDVKM. The CDR3 reads CASSFSRLGDQPQHF. DNA of the CDR3: TGTGCCAGCAGTTTTTCTCGTTTGGGGGATCAGCCCCAGCATTTT.

This clonotype occurred many times. This chain uses TRBV12-3 or TRBV12-4 with TRBJ1-2; D gene uncertain. V was trimmed by 5 bases and J by 7 bases, leaving 17 bases between them. The CDR3 totals 14 residues. The CDR3 loop reads CASSLLRGSSGYTF. As DNA, the CDR3 is TGTGCCAGCAGTCTACTAAGAGGCAGTAGTGGCTACACCTTC.

This clonotype was seen repeatedly, ten times or more. This chain uses TRBV7-9 with TRBJ2-1; 12 nucleotides line up with TRBD2. CDR1 and CDR2 (germline): SEHNR, FQNEAQ (reference sequence). The J segment lost 5 bases and the V segment lost 4 bases, leaving 6 bases of the junction unmatched. The CDR3 contains 16 residues. CDR3 nucleotides: TGTGCCAGCAGCTCCCCCCTAGCGGGAGGGGACAATGAGCAGTTCTTC. Translated, it gives CASSSPLAGGDNEQFF.

V and J are TRBV7-2 and TRBJ2-5; unclear D gene. CDR1 is SGHTA and CDR2 is FQGNSA in the germline V gene. The V gene lost 5 bases and the J gene lost 10 bases, with 11 bases spanning the gap. The CDR3 spans 11 residues. CDR3 DNA sequence: TGTGCCAGCAGCCCAAACAAGTGCCAGTACTTC. Amino acid sequence: CASSPNKCQYF.

The chain recombines TRBV12-3 or TRBV12-4 with TRBJ2-7, with 9 bases that match TRBD1. The CDR3 has 15 residues. V trimming: 6 bases; J trimming: 0 bases; junction bases outside the gene matches: 6. The CDR3 region is CASSTRDRVSYEQYF. Written as DNA, the CDR3 is TGTGCCAGCAGCACTCGGGACAGGGTCTCCTACGAGCAGTACTTC.

The chain recombines TRBV6-1 with TRBJ2-2; unclear D gene. V was trimmed by 5 bases and J by 1 base, leaving 11 bases between them. This CDR3 is built from 15 residues. Germline CDR1 reads MNHNS; CDR2 reads SASEGT. The CDR3 bases are TGTGCCAGCAGTACTCCTGGAAAGAACACCGGGGAGCTGTTTTTT. This sequence encodes CASSTPGKNTGELFF.

This clonotype was seen only a few times. This sequence joins TRBV20-1 and TRBJ2-7; TRBD2 might be the D (5 bases). The CDR3 contains 12 residues. The V and J ends lost 5 bases and 3 bases respectively, with 11 bases between them. Germline CDR1 and CDR2: DFQATT and SNEGSKA (reference sequence). The CDR3 nucleotides are TGCAGTGCTCGAGGAGGAGTCTACGAGCAGTACTTC. Its protein product is CSARGGVYEQYF.

As concerns this clonotype: A much bigger clone sits one base away, suggesting this may be a read error. V and J are TRBV7-3 and TRBJ2-1; weak D call: TRBD2 (6 bases). V lost 1 base and J 9 bases, leaving 10 bases between the germline ends. Germline V lookup: CDR1 SGHTA, CDR2 FQGTGA. CDR3 size: 13 residues. CDR3 DNA sequence: TGTGCCAGCAGCTTAATAACGGGAGTTGAGCAGTTCTTC. This encodes CASSLITGVEQFF.

The table lists this clonotype with many counts. The genes are TRBV7-2 and TRBJ1-1; 10 nucleotides align to TRBD1. The CDR3 is 14 amino acids. The germline CDR1 and CDR2 sequences are SGHTA and FQGNSA. J was trimmed by 5 bases and V by 5 bases; bases with no gene match: 5. The CDR3 protein is CASSTRTGGTEAFF. Written as DNA, the CDR3 is TGTGCCAGCAGCACCCGGACAGGGGGAACTGAAGCTTTCTTT.

This clonotype appeared a few times. The rearrangement links TRBV14 to TRBJ1-6; a possible D gene is TRBD1 (6 bases). Trimming left V 3 bases short and J 5 bases short, with 11 bases between. The CDR3 extends over 15 amino acids. Germline values: CDR1 SGHDN, CDR2 FVKESK. The CDR3 reads CASSQTDSHNSPLHF. The CDR3 region has the DNA TGTGCCAGCAGCCAGACGGACAGCCATAATTCACCCCTCCACTTT.

A few counts support this clonotype. J is TRBJ1-1 and V is TRBV27, with 9 positions matching TRBD1. Germline lookup yields CDR1 MNHEY and CDR2 SMNVEV (reference sequence). The V gene end was trimmed by 5 bases and the J gene end by 3 bases; junction bases not matched to a gene: 4. The CDR3 contains 14 residues. The CDR3 here is CASSATGGDTEAFF. CDR3 nucleotide sequence: TGTGCCAGCAGTGCGACAGGGGGGGACACTGAAGCTTTCTTT.

This clonotype was counted between two and nine times. The chain recombines TRBV6-4 with TRBJ2-1, with 10 positions matching TRBD1. The CDR3 covers 16 residues. CDR1 and CDR2 from the germline V gene are MRHNA and SNTAGT. The junction had 3 bases not matched to a gene; V was cut back by 0 bases and J by 4 bases. CDR3 in amino acids: CASSDSGQGEYNEQFF. In DNA, the CDR3 is TGTGCCAGCAGTGACTCTGGACAGGGGGAGTACAATGAGCAGTTCTTC.

This clonotype appeared a few times. The genes are TRBV5-1 and TRBJ1-2; D may be TRBD1 (5 bases). CDR1 and CDR2 from the germline V gene are SGHRS and YFSETQ. Between the trimmed V and J ends, which lost 3 bases and 6 bases, there was a span of 15 bases. The CDR3 has 14 residues. The CDR3 coding sequence is TGCGCCAGCAGCTCGGGGACTGATATTAATGGCTACACCTTC. The encoded protein is CASSSGTDINGYTF.

This clonotype was recorded a few times. This chain connects TRBV7-9 to TRBJ2-7; 9 bases are shared with TRBD1. Unmatched junction bases numbered 9, after V lost 5 bases and J lost 4 bases. CDR1 and CDR2 from the germline V gene are SEHNR and FQNEAQ (reference sequence). The CDR3 consists of 15 residues. CDR3 in amino acids: CASSPTGTGRYEQYF. As DNA, the CDR3 is TGTGCCAGCAGCCCAACCGGGACAGGGAGGTACGAGCAGTACTTC.

This clonotype was seen more than once but under ten times. The rearrangement uses TRBV6-2 or TRBV6-3 and TRBJ2-3; 8 bases align to TRBD2. The V gene's germline CDR1 is MNHEY and CDR2 SVGEGT. J gave up 8 bases and V 6 bases, and 7 bases lay outside the gene matches. The CDR3 is 13 amino acids. DNA for the CDR3: TGTGCCAGCAGCATTAGCGGGAAGAGTACGCAGTATTTT. It codes for CASSISGKSTQYF.